This T cell receptor beta chain is from a study of blood T cell repertoires in COVID-19. Study-level background: COVID-19 samples collected from the United States, Italy and Spain covered acute and convalescent phases. T cells, B-cell-depleted T cells, or PBMCs supplied cDNA or gDNA.

Germline V gene data show CDR1 as SGHAT and CDR2 as FQNNGV. V was pared by 5 bases and J by 0 bases, with 19 bases between. CDR3 length equals 17 residues. TCRdb's table, derived via immunoSEQ multiplex PCR, lists solely in-frame clones and lacks some. The top ten clones hold 9.5% to 15% of a sample with around 100,000 clones, more than 75% of them seen once. The sequence derives from a human donor in a cohort sampled during active COVID-19. The chain carries TRBV11-2 and TRBJ1-2; D not certain. The sequenced sample was peripheral blood. The CDR3 DNA follows: TGTGCCAGCAGCGCAGGCCCCCGGTGGGTGACTAACTATGGCTACACCTTC. It encodes CASSAGPRWVTNYGYTF.